This T cell receptor (beta chain) was found in a study of T cells in narcolepsy. Study-wide background: Donors had narcolepsy type 1 or type 2, or were healthy controls. Regarding the study as a whole: Autoreactive clonotypes reportedly recurred in blood of same and different patients, not controls. HCRT-specific and TRIB2-specific autoreactive clonotypes appeared among same-patient CSF and blood CD4+ clonotypes.

CDR1 and CDR2 (germline): SGHVS, FQNEAQ. V lost 4 bases, J lost 4 bases, and 28 bases lay in between. The CDR3 has 20 residues. In the case of this clone: Its specificity is not known.

The data were produced by immunoSEQ multiplex PCR, yet TCRdb's version contains in-frame clones alone and is incomplete. The data contain some 37,000 clones, approximately 85% of them seen just once; the ten biggest clones take up approximately 1.5%. This sequence joins TRBV7-8 and TRBJ1-4; no firm D call. The sequence was obtained from a human donor with narcolepsy. Material for sequencing was CD45RA- memory CD4+ T cells from PBMCs. DNA for the CDR3: TGTGCCAGCAGCTCCGTCAGGCGTGACGGAGGGCGCAAGTATAATGAAAAACTGTTTTTT. It encodes CASSSVRRDGGRKYNEKLFF.